A single T cell receptor (beta chain) is shown here with its context. Its antigen remains unidentified. The junction departs from the called germline gene at one end, perhaps through a read error. This record belongs to a study of cytomegalovirus exposure and HLA in healthy donors. Whole-study results and caveats: It was reportedly the case that the classifier diagnosed cytomegalovirus status with high specificity and sensitivity. Cytomegalovirus-associated TCR beta chains were listed, numbering over 150. Whilst most TCR sequences proved rare, a subset of public TCRs occurred across many donors.

The CDR3 covers 21 residues. Per germline, CDR1 SSHAT and CDR2 FNYEAQ (reference sequence). Sequencing was performed with immunoSEQ multiplex PCR; in TCRdb, only in-frame clones are kept and a portion is missing. Of 150,000 to 250,000 clones in the sample, 80% to 90% were seen once. This TCR derives from a woman aged 25 to 39 in good health and CMV-seropositive. The chain employs TRBV7-7 and TRBJ1-4; the match to TRBD1 covers 8 bases. The sample was PBMCs. The CDR3 loop is CASSLAGRVAGGTVTNEKLFF. The CDR3 coding sequence is TGTGCTAGCAGCTTAGCCGGTCGGGTGGCAGGGGGCACTGTTACTAATGAAAAACTGTTTTTT.